Given below is one T cell receptor beta chain in context. Described time point: blood 4 weeks post-SBRT, at nephrectomy. The treatment here: 15 Gy SBRT to primary tumor, nephrectomy 4 weeks later. Nephrectomy followed 15 Gy stereotactic body radiation by 4 weeks. The CDR3 runs 14 residues. The V and J ends lost 4 bases and 3 bases respectively, with 12 bases between them. CDR1 is SGHRS and CDR2 is YFSETQ in the germline V gene. This sample is part of a study of radiation and T cells in renal cell carcinoma. Profiled with immunoSEQ multiplex PCR; TCRdb holds only in-frame clones, not every one. The table records approximately 90,000 clones, around four fifths of them present only once.

This chain connects TRBV5-1 to TRBJ2-3; D gene unclear. The receptor was derived from a man over 45 with renal cell carcinoma. Source: blood, taken from a patient whose treatment included radiotherapy and nephrectomy. CDR3 nucleotides: TGCGCCAGCAGCCCCGAGAGTGGGACAGATACGCAGTATTTT. This translates into CASSPESGTDTQYF.